This TCR beta chain was retrieved from a study of a mutant IDH1 vaccine in newly diagnosed glioma (dated by TCRdb to 2020 to 2022). For context, the study as a whole: Eight vaccinations were administered to patients in weeks 1, 3, 5, 7, 11, 15, 19 and 23, corresponding to visits V03 through V10. The approximately 30 treated patients were 62.5% male and roughly 38% female, with a mean age of around 40 years. Prior to enrollment, patients had been given standard therapy consisting of radiotherapy alone, temozolomide alone, or radiochemotherapy with temozolomide, with the combination given to most patients. For exploratory analyses, 25 to 30 treated patients had longitudinal TCRB deep sequencing done wherever samples were available. In the chemotherapy-containing groups, vaccination started alongside temozolomide cycles, whereas in patients who had radiotherapy alone it started 4-6 weeks after radiotherapy. Peripheral blood was collected at six visits: V03 (baseline), V05, V07, V10, V12 and V13.

In light of the paper, this sample's time point label describes: week 23, last vaccination. Every vaccine dose consisted of 300 ug of a 20-mer mutant IDH1 peptide in Montanide, administered subcutaneously together with topical imiquimod. All donors had newly diagnosed IDH1-mutant astrocytomas of WHO grade 3 or 4 that showed loss of nuclear ATRX. The samples were drawn from NOA16, a multicentre, single-arm, open-label phase I trial in Germany that tested a mutant IDH1 peptide vaccine in humans for the first time. Genomic DNA for TCRB sequencing was extracted from EDTA blood using the DNeasy Blood and Tissue Kit. In regard to this clone: Its antigen specificity is not known. Per-base quality was not reported, and no clone a single base away is much larger than it.

Results and caveats for the whole study, not just this receptor: Immune responses induced by the vaccine were seen in 90% to 95% of patients across multiple MHC alleles. Pseudoprogression appeared unrelated to alterations in the top peripheral T cell clonotypes detected by TCRB sequencing. According to the authors, sample limitations meant that analyses of patient blood samples could not be reproduced. Selection of PBMC samples for TCRB deep sequencing was based on availability.

Compared with germline, V lacks 3 bases and J lacks 3 bases; bases without a gene match: 7. The CDR3 measures 15 amino acids from cysteine to phenylalanine. The read is trimmed to its CDR3 DNA, 45 bases read in frame from base 1. The germline V gene encodes CDR1 KGHSH and CDR2 LQKENI. The method was the immunoSEQ multiplex PCR assay. Rearranged TCR beta chain sequences were amplified with the hsTCRB Kit following the manufacturer's protocol. An Illumina MiSeq was used to sequence the TCRB libraries. The study's processing was this. The kit vendor's proprietary platform handled demultiplexing, trimming and gene mapping. The source is immuneACCESS, and TCRdb retained only in-frame sequences with V and J called. Part of the clones is not carried over; for the studies checked, unresolved V genes explain less than half of this, and the remainder is unexplained. V and J calls and clone size are those listed in that table; D and trimming were worked out from the DNA. The sample includes tens of thousands of clones, with 70% to 90% observed a single time. Jointly, the top ten make up roughly 3.9% of the sample.

Here the sequenced sample was PBMCs, taken from a glioma patient whose treatment included an IDH1 peptide vaccine. The chain is assembled from TRBV18 and TRBJ1-2, and 7 junctional nucleotides match TRBD1. This clonotype originated in a young man with glioma. The CDR3 here reads CASSPETGLDYGYTF. Read as DNA, the sequence is TGTGCCAGCTCACCCGAGACAGGGTTAGACTATGGCTACACCTTC.